The 31 T cell receptor beta chains below come from one sample, sequenced in a study of molecular identifiers for immune sequencing clone quantification. Each CDR3 protein gets one entry after TCRdb re-called the PCR reads with MiXCR. The table records roughly 86,000 distinct CDR3 sequences, 15% to 20% of them present only once. The sequenced sample consisted of naive CD8+ T cells from blood, with Jurkat cell RNA spiked in. Subset in this sample: FACS-sorted CD8+CD4-CCR7+CD45RA+ naive T cells. The receptors shown here come from a human donor in good health. Some libraries in this study had Jurkat cell RNA spiked in.

Turning to this clonotype: One base away lies a much larger clone, so this may be a sequencing read error. The chain couples TRBV11-2 to TRBJ2-1, with 8 bases fitting TRBD2. V lost 4 bases, J lost 1 base, and 6 bases stayed unmatched. The CDR3 covers 16 residues. Germline CDR1 is SGHAT and CDR2 is FQNNGV. DNA for the CDR3: TGTGCCAGCAGCTCGTCCGGGAGGGGGTCCTACAATGAGCAGTTCTTC. This encodes CASSSSGRGSYNEQFF. The variable domain in full, completed from reference TRBV11-2 and TRBJ2-1, reads EAGVAQSPRYKIIEKRQSVAFWCNPISGHATLYWYQQILGQGPKLLIQFQNNGVVDDSQLPKDRFSAERLKGVDSTLKIQPAKLEDSAVYLCASSSSGRGSYNEQFFGPGTRLTVL.

This clonotype was found many times. The V gene is TRBV27, the J gene TRBJ2-7; D call uncertain. Looked up from germline, CDR1 is MNHEY and CDR2 is SMNVEV (reference sequence). V lost 2 bases and J lost 5, with 10 bases in between. The CDR3 sequence is 13 residues long. Written as DNA, the CDR3 is TGTGCCAGCAGTTTAGACCCCGTGGACGAGCAGTACTTC. Residues: CASSLDPVDEQYF.

Comments on this clonotype: No conserved phenylalanine or tryptophan is present at the end of the CDR3, so a read error is the likely explanation. The V gene is TRBV6-5, the J gene TRBJ2-3; tentative D call: TRBD1 (5 bases). The CDR3 totals 13 residues. Germline CDR1 is MNHEY and CDR2 is SVGAGI. The CDR3 DNA is TGTGCCGGCAGGGAAGGGCCCACAGATACGCAGTATTGT. Amino acids: CAGREGPTDTQYC.

This clonotype was recorded many times. V and J are TRBV20-1 and TRBJ1-4; the D is unclear. Deletions cut 2 bases from V and 5 bases from J, with 15 bases between. CDR1 DFQATT and CDR2 SNEGSKA come from the germline V gene (reference sequence). The CDR3 loop spans 15 amino acids. The CDR3 nucleotides read TGCAGTGCTAGATTTTCGGCGGCTCCGAATGAAAAACTGTTTTTT. Translating gives CSARFSAAPNEKLFF.

This clonotype was counted a single time. The V gene is TRBV7-9, the J gene TRBJ2-1; no clear D gene. Germline CDR1 and CDR2: SEHNR and FQNEAQ (reference sequence). The CDR3 is 14 residues long. Trimming stripped 9 bases from V and 8 bases from J, with 20 bases between. Here the CDR3 reads CASSQETGRDEQFF. Written as DNA, the CDR3 is TGTGCCAGTAGCCAAGAGACTGGTCGAGATGAGCAGTTCTTC.

This clonotype was seen many times. This sequence joins TRBV4-3 and TRBJ1-1; no clear D. V lost 3 bases, J lost 5 bases, and 16 bases lay in between. Germline values: CDR1 LGHNA, CDR2 YSLEER. CDR3 length: 15 amino acids. CDR3 loop: CASSHGPIPRTEAFF. CDR3 DNA: TGCGCCAGCAGCCACGGACCGATCCCGAGGACTGAAGCTTTCTTT.

The table lists this clonotype with many counts. V gene TRBV21-1 combines with J gene TRBJ1-5; the D call in the table, TRBD1, was not verified against the DNA. TRBV21-1 is listed as a pseudogene. CDR3 size: 13 residues. CDR3 loop: CASSMGGNQPQHF. In DNA form, the CDR3 reads TGTGCCAGCAGCATGGGGGGCAATCAGCCCCAGCATTTT.

This clonotype was counted ten times or more. CDR3 DNA: TGTGCCAGCAGCCGGGGGGGGCTAGGCTACGAGCAGTACTTC. Encoded protein: CASSRGGLGYEQYF. The rearrangement uses TRBV5-4 and TRBJ2-7, with 8 bases that match TRBD2. Germline CDR1 and CDR2: SGHNT and YYREEE (reference sequence). The CDR3 is 14 amino acids. The J segment lost 3 bases and the V segment lost 4 bases, leaving 6 bases of the junction unmatched.

This clonotype was recorded many times. V usage is TRBV20-1 and J usage is TRBJ2-7, with D perhaps matching TRBD1 (7 bases). Germline V gene data show CDR1 as DFQATT and CDR2 as SNEGSKA (reference sequence). This CDR3 is 14 amino acids long. The germline V and J ends were trimmed by 1 base and 3 bases, with 13 bases remaining between them. The CDR3 DNA follows: TGCAGTGCTAGAGCGGGGGACAGAAGCTACGAGCAGTACTTC. Residues: CSARAGDRSYEQYF.

The sample holds a few counts of this clonotype. A much larger clone lies one base from this, so it may be a read error. The V gene is TRBV13, the J gene TRBJ1-1, with a tentative D call TRBD1 (6 bases). Trimming took off 0 bases at V and 1 base at J, with 12 bases between the two ends. CDR3 length: 16 amino acids. Germline V CDR1 and CDR2: PRHDT, FYEKMQ (reference sequence). The CDR3, as DNA: TGTGCCAGCAGCTTAGGCCTGGGGGGCACGAACACTGAAGCTTTCTTT. It specifies CASSLGLGGTNTEAFF.

This clonotype was picked up many times. This chain links TRBV3-1 with TRBJ2-5; the D gene is possibly TRBD1 (5 bases). CDR1 and CDR2 (germline): LGHDT, YNNKEL (reference sequence). The V end lost 4 bases, the J end lost 0 bases, and 15 bases lay between the germline ends. This CDR3 has 16 amino acids. CDR3 protein: CASSPPDRSNQETQYF. Here the CDR3 DNA reads TGTGCCAGCAGCCCCCCCGACAGATCGAACCAAGAGACCCAGTACTTC.

In the case of this clonotype: This may come from a read error, since a much larger clone is one base off. The chain combines TRBV19 with TRBJ2-1, with D tentatively TRBD2 (7 bases). The CDR3 extends over 14 amino acids. The germline V gene encodes CDR1 LNHDA and CDR2 SQIVND (reference sequence). Trimming stripped 8 bases from V and 3 bases from J, with 14 bases between. The CDR3 sequence: CASHGGADYNEQFF. The CDR3 bases are TGTGCCAGTCATGGGGGGGCCGACTACAATGAGCAGTTCTTC.

This clonotype was seen many times. The chain combines TRBV13 with TRBJ2-6; D assignment may be TRBD1 or TRBD2 (6 bases each). V was cut by 5 bases and J by 4 bases, with 12 bases left in between. Per the germline V gene, CDR1 is PRHDT and CDR2 is FYEKMQ (reference sequence). There are 15 residues in the CDR3. As DNA, the CDR3 is TGTGCCAGCAGCCTAAGGGGGGCCGGGGCCAACGTCCTGACTTTC. This codes for CASSLRGAGANVLTF. The full variable domain, with the rest looked up from reference TRBV13 and TRBJ2-6, is AAGVIQSPRHLIKEKRETATLKCYPIPRHDTVYWYQQGPGQDPQFLISFYEKMQSDKGSIPDRFSAQQFSDYHSELNMSSLELGDSALYFCASSLRGAGANVLTFGAGSRLTVL.

This clonotype has a count of ten or more. The gene calls are TRBV3-1 and TRBJ2-2; 8 nucleotides line up with TRBD2. The CDR3 runs to 15 residues. The ends lost 4 bases at V and 5 bases at J; junction bases unmatched: 6. From germline, CDR1 is LGHDT and CDR2 YNNKEL (reference sequence). This chain's CDR3 is CASSPSGLGTGELFF. CDR3 nucleotides: TGTGCCAGCAGCCCTAGCGGGCTAGGGACCGGGGAGCTGTTTTTT.

This clonotype was seen repeatedly, ten times or more. This chain uses TRBV18 with TRBJ1-3; 10 bases fit TRBD1. The CDR3 runs to 16 residues. The germline gives CDR1 KGHSH, CDR2 LQKENI. The trim removed 3 bases at V and 4 bases at J, leaving 6 bases unmatched. The CDR3 loop is CASSPPGQGIGNTIYF. Written as DNA, the CDR3 is TGTGCCAGCTCACCTCCGGGACAGGGGATCGGAAACACCATATATTTT.

This clonotype has at least ten counts. The chain is built from TRBV3-1 and TRBJ1-1, with TRBD1 as a possible D gene (5 bases). V was clipped by 1 base and J by 4 bases, with 10 bases between them. CDR3 length equals 14 residues. Germline V gene data show CDR1 as LGHDT and CDR2 as YNNKEL (reference sequence). The CDR3 region has the DNA TGTGCCAGCAGCCAAGTTGTAGGGGCCACTGAAGCTTTCTTT. Its translation: CASSQVVGATEAFF.

This clonotype was detected many times. The rearrangement joins TRBV20-1 to TRBJ2-7, with D possibly being TRBD1 (5 bases). The germline gives CDR1 DFQATT, CDR2 SNEGSKA (reference sequence). The V end lost 3 bases, the J end lost 2 bases, and 11 bases lay between the germline ends. CDR3 length: 13 amino acids. The CDR3 spells CSARGYRTYEQYF. Written as DNA, the CDR3 is TGCAGTGCTAGGGGGTACAGGACCTACGAGCAGTACTTC.

As to this clonotype: A read error may be the cause here, since a much bigger clone is one base away. The chain is built from TRBV2 and TRBJ2-2; 9 bases align to TRBD1. Looked up from germline, CDR1 is SNHLY and CDR2 is FYNNEI. The V segment lost 4 bases and the J segment 2 bases; nucleotides outside the gene matches: 14. This CDR3 region has 19 residues. The CDR3 region is CASSVRRDRENLNTGELFF. CDR3 in DNA: TGTGCCAGCAGTGTTCGCCGGGACAGGGAAAACTTAAACACCGGGGAGCTGTTTTTT.

This clonotype has a count of ten or more. The J gene is TRBJ1-1, the V gene TRBV19; the match to TRBD1 covers 7 bases. Germline loops: CDR1 LNHDA, CDR2 SQIVND (reference sequence). The CDR3 extends over 15 amino acids. The V segment lost 3 bases and the J segment 1 base; nucleotides outside the gene matches: 5. CDR3 protein: CASSISGGRNTEAFF. The CDR3, as DNA: TGTGCCAGTAGTATTTCAGGGGGTCGGAACACTGAAGCTTTCTTT.

The table lists this clonotype with many counts. The chain has TRBV10-1 and TRBJ2-7; 7 positions match TRBD1. Germline assignment: CDR1 WNHNN and CDR2 SYGVQD (reference sequence). Trimming took 0 bases from V and 3 from J; bases not matched to a gene: 5. The CDR3 sequence is 15 residues long. The CDR3 here is CASSESRTGHYEQYF. The CDR3 region has the DNA TGCGCCAGCAGTGAGTCCAGGACAGGACACTACGAGCAGTACTTC.

This clonotype came up many times. As DNA, the CDR3 is TGTGCCAGCAGCCCTTTCTCGCCTAGCGGGGTACCGGGGCAGTTCTTC. Translated: CASSPFSPSGVPGQFF. This rearrangement joins TRBV14 to TRBJ2-1, with 9 bases lining up with TRBD2. Germline V lookup: CDR1 SGHDN, CDR2 FVKESK. This CDR3 has 16 amino acids. V dropped 4 bases and J dropped 12; count of bases not matched to a gene: 16.

The table lists this clonotype with many counts. V usage is TRBV12-3 or TRBV12-4 and J usage is TRBJ1-4; D unclear. The V end was cut by 5 bases, the J end by 7 bases, with 8 bases between. The CDR3 runs 12 residues. CDR3 sequence: CASSAPGEKLFF. CDR3 nucleotides: TGTGCCAGCAGTGCCCCAGGTGAAAAACTGTTTTTT.

This clonotype was seen repeatedly, ten times or more. The chain couples TRBV30 to TRBJ2-1; 10 nucleotides match TRBD2. Germline V gene lookup returns CDR1 GTSNPN and CDR2 SVGIG (reference sequence). V shed 5 bases, J shed 8 bases, and the junction held 6 bases outside the gene matches. This CDR3 comprises 13 residues. The CDR3 sequence: CAWSSGRGDEQFF. CDR3 bases: TGTGCCTGGTCTAGCGGGAGAGGTGATGAGCAGTTCTTC.

The sample holds many counts of this clonotype. The chain has TRBV6-5 and TRBJ2-7, with a tentative D call TRBD2 (5 bases). The germline V and J ends were trimmed by 0 bases and 4 bases, with 10 bases remaining between them. CDR3 size: 14 residues. Germline V gene sequence: CDR1 MNHEY, CDR2 SVGAGI. Here the CDR3 DNA reads TGTGCCAGCAGTTACTCGAATTGGGAGTACGAGCAGTACTTC. This gives the protein CASSYSNWEYEQYF.

Ten or more counts support this clonotype. This chain joins TRBV7-8 and TRBJ2-2, with a weak D call TRBD2 (5 bases). Germline CDR1 and CDR2: SGHVS and FQNEAQ. The V end lost 4 bases, the J end lost 4 bases, and 13 bases lay between the germline ends. This CDR3 contains 15 residues. CDR3 in DNA: TGTGCCAGCAGCTCCCGGGGAGCTCCCACCGGGGAGCTGTTTTTT. It translates to CASSSRGAPTGELFF.

Concerning this clonotype: It may be a read error: a sequence one base away is much more abundant. This chain links TRBV27 with TRBJ2-7, with D possibly matching TRBD1 (6 bases). The V end lost 2 bases, the J end lost 9 bases, and 17 bases lay between the germline ends. Germline CDR1 is MNHEY and CDR2 is SMNVEV (reference sequence). The CDR3 is 14 amino acids. The DNA of the CDR3 is TGTGCCAGCAGTTTAGGGGCAGGGGCTCACGGGCAGTACTTC. This sequence encodes CASSLGAGAHGQYF.

This clonotype came up many times. V usage is TRBV6-6 and J usage is TRBJ2-7; either TRBD1 or TRBD2 may fit D (5 bases each). The CDR3 extends over 12 amino acids. Looked up from germline, CDR1 is MNHNY and CDR2 is SVGAGI (reference sequence). V was pared by 0 bases and J by 8 bases, with 8 bases between. CDR3 loop: CASSYSGDQQYF. DNA of the CDR3: TGTGCCAGCAGTTACTCAGGGGACCAGCAGTACTTC.

The chain combines TRBV20-1 with TRBJ2-7; TRBD2 aligns across 8 bases. Trimming cost V 4 bases and J 12 bases; bases outside gene matches: 17. The CDR3 is 14 amino acids. Germline CDR1 and CDR2: DFQATT and SNEGSKA (reference sequence). The chain's CDR3 is CSAKLAERGYKRYF. As DNA, the CDR3 is TGCAGTGCTAAACTAGCGGAGAGGGGATACAAGCGGTACTTC.

There are a few counts of this clonotype. The junction departs from germline at one end; a sequencing error may be responsible. The genes are TRBV7-9 and TRBJ2-7; D gene uncertain. The CDR3 runs to 12 residues. Germline V CDR1 and CDR2: SEHNR, FQNEAQ (reference sequence). The CDR3 coding sequence is TGTGCCAGAAGCTTAATGGGGTACGAGCAGTACTTC. It is translated as CARSLMGYEQYF.

A few counts support this clonotype. This sequence joins TRBV27 and TRBJ2-7, with D maybe TRBD2 (6 bases). CDR1 is MNHEY and CDR2 is SMNVEV in the germline V gene (reference sequence). This CDR3 has 15 residues. Trimming removed 4 bases from V and 4 bases from J, with 17 bases in between. CDR3 sequence reads: CASSWGGGTVYEQYF. The CDR3 nucleotides read TGTGCCAGCAGTTGGGGTGGCGGGACTGTGTACGAGCAGTACTTC.

This clonotype was seen ten or more times. V is TRBV24-1 and J is TRBJ1-2; D is ambiguous. The V end lost 1 base, the J end lost 7 bases, and 15 bases lay between the germline ends. Germline CDR1 is KGHDR and CDR2 is SFDVKD. The CDR3 length is 15 residues. This CDR3 is CATSDFLRILPGYTF. The DNA for the CDR3 is TGTGCCACCAGTGATTTTCTACGAATCCTCCCTGGCTACACCTTC.